The 7 T cell receptor beta chains given below trace back to one sample, sequenced in a study of cytomegalovirus exposure and HLA in healthy donors. PCR was performed using 60 Vbeta and 13 Jbeta primers. Some clones are missing from TCRdb's copy, which holds only in-frame ones; the method was immunoSEQ multiplex PCR. The sample includes some 140,000 clones, 75% to 85% of them seen just once. The sequenced sample consisted of PBMCs. The receptors originated from a woman aged 40 to 50 in good health and CMV-seropositive.

The CDR3 DNA is TGTGCCAGCAGTTTAGTCCAAACAGCCACCTACGAGCAGTACTTC. Translated, it gives CASSLVQTATYEQYF. This chain connects TRBV2 to TRBJ2-7; unclear D gene. Trimming pared 5 bases from V and 2 bases from J, leaving 16 bases between. Germline CDR1 and CDR2: SNHLY and FYNNEI. This CDR3 is 15 amino acids long.

V gene TRBV18 combines with J gene TRBJ2-2, with D possibly being TRBD2 (6 bases). The V gene's germline CDR1 is KGHSH and CDR2 LQKENI. There are 16 residues in the CDR3. Deletions cut 3 bases from V and 10 bases from J, with 21 bases between. Here the CDR3 DNA reads TGTGCCAGCTCACCGGTAACGGGAGTCAGTCCGATGGAGCTGTTTTTT. Translated: CASSPVTGVSPMELFF.

Concerning this clone: One end of the junction varies from germline; a read error may be responsible. The chain uses TRBV2 and TRBJ2-7, with 7 bases that match TRBD2. The germline CDR1 and CDR2 sequences are SNHLY and FYNNEI. This CDR3 is 16 amino acids long. The DNA for the CDR3 is TGTGCCAGCAGTGACCCGGGCGGGAGATCTGCCTACGGGCAGTACTTC. Translating it yields CASSDPGGRSAYGQYF.

The chain uses TRBV4-1 and TRBJ1-5; D remains ambiguous. V lost 5 bases and J 2 bases, leaving 13 bases between the germline ends. Germline CDR1 reads MGHRA; CDR2 reads YSYEKL. The CDR3 has 15 residues. DNA for the CDR3: TGCGCCAGCAGCAACGCTGGGAGGGGCAATCAGCCCCAGCATTTT. This sequence encodes CASSNAGRGNQPQHF.

This sequence joins TRBV7-2 and TRBJ2-7, with TRBD2 matching 10 bases. V was pared by 5 bases and J by 7 bases, with 17 bases of the junction left unmatched. The CDR3 length is 17 residues. Germline loops: CDR1 SGHTA, CDR2 FQGNSA. This CDR3 reads CASSPYPRAGGPEEQYF. CDR3 coding DNA: TGTGCCAGCAGCCCTTACCCGAGAGCGGGAGGGCCGGAAGAGCAGTACTTC.

The chain is built from TRBV30 and TRBJ2-6, with D perhaps matching TRBD1 (6 bases). The CDR3 totals 16 residues. Germline CDR1 is GTSNPN and CDR2 is SVGIG (reference sequence). V lost 5 bases and J 2 bases, leaving 16 bases between the germline ends. Here the CDR3 reads CAWDGQSPTGANVLTF. The CDR3 DNA reads TGTGCCTGGGATGGACAGTCGCCCACTGGGGCCAACGTCCTGACTTTC.

The chain employs TRBV10-1 and TRBJ2-5, with D tentatively TRBD1 (6 bases). The CDR3 sequence is 14 residues long. CDR1 is WNHNN, CDR2 SYGVQD, per germline (reference sequence). Between the trimmed V and J ends, which lost 6 bases and 5 bases, there was a span of 16 bases. CDR3 DNA sequence: TGCGCCAGCAGCCACAGGGACCCGGGTGAGACCCAGTACTTC. This encodes CASSHRDPGETQYF.